Listed here are 28 T cell receptor beta chains from one sample, sequenced in a study of shared clonotypes between healthy human individuals. Naive CD8 cells lacked CD45RO, underwent positive selection for CCR7 and left out terminally differentiated effector memory CD45RA+ cells. Libraries were prepared by immunoSEQ multiplex PCR; TCRdb keeps only in-frame clonotypes and omits some of them. Found here are around 2,000,000 clones, about 95% of them singletons; the top ten hold around 1.1%. Material: naive CD8+ T cells sorted from blood. Receptor source: a man between 18 and 29 years old in good health.

The chain uses TRBV11-2 and TRBJ2-7; 8 bases are a match to TRBD2. This CDR3 is built from 16 residues. After removal of 8 bases from V and 2 bases from J, the junction contained 14 bases not matched to a gene. The germline gives CDR1 SGHAT, CDR2 FQNNGV. The chain's CDR3 is CASAWAGGEYPYEQYF. CDR3 bases: TGTGCCAGCGCTTGGGCGGGGGGCGAATACCCCTACGAGCAGTACTTC.

The rearrangement joins TRBV11-2 to TRBJ2-7; tentatively, D is TRBD1 or TRBD2 (6 bases each). V was cut by 5 bases and J by 4 bases, with 12 bases left in between. CDR1 SGHAT and CDR2 FQNNGV come from the germline V gene. This CDR3 is 13 amino acids long. CDR3 loop: CASSKQGGYEQYF. The CDR3 region has the DNA TGTGCCAGCAGCAAACAAGGGGGGTACGAGCAGTACTTC.

Turning to this clone: The sample has other DNA sequences that encode this CDR3 too. The chain combines TRBV4-3 with TRBJ2-3; possible D gene TRBD1, 6 bases. The CDR3 is made up of 15 amino acids. V was pared by 0 bases and J by 0 bases, with 7 bases between. In germline, CDR1 is LGHNA, CDR2 YSLEER. This CDR3 reads CASSQDQGSTDTQYF. CDR3 sequence (DNA): TGCGCCAGCAGCCAAGATCAGGGGAGCACAGATACGCAGTATTTT.

On this clone itself: One end of the junction is discordant with germline, which a read error may explain. This chain connects TRBV6-5 to TRBJ1-1; D is unclear. In germline, CDR1 is MNHEY, CDR2 SVGAGI. CDR3 length equals 12 residues. CDR3 in DNA: TGTGCCAGCTCCAGTTTGAACGCTGAAGCTTTCTTT. Amino acid sequence: CASSSLNAEAFF.

The chain recombines TRBV2 with TRBJ2-2, with TRBD1 matching over 8 bases. This CDR3 contains 17 residues. V lost 3 bases to trimming and J lost 4 bases; unmatched junction nucleotides: 10. CDR1 is SNHLY, CDR2 FYNNEI, per germline. This chain's CDR3 is CASSDGQGAAGTGELFF. CDR3 bases: TGTGCCAGCAGTGATGGGCAGGGGGCGGCCGGCACCGGGGAGCTGTTTTTT.

The chain employs TRBV2 and TRBJ2-3, with D perhaps being TRBD1 or TRBD2 (5 bases each). The germline gives CDR1 SNHLY, CDR2 FYNNEI. This CDR3 has 16 amino acids. The V and J ends lost 7 bases and 3 bases respectively, with 20 bases between them. CDR3: CASTEGEKVTTDTQYF. CDR3 sequence (DNA): TGTGCCAGCACCGAAGGGGAGAAGGTAACGACAGATACGCAGTATTTT.

For the CDR3, the DNA is TGTGCTACGGGACAGGTGGGCAGCAATCAGCCCCAGCATTTT. This codes for CATGQVGSNQPQHF. The J gene is TRBJ1-5, the V gene TRBV27, with 8 bases aligning to TRBD1. Germline assignment: CDR1 MNHEY and CDR2 SMNVEV (reference sequence). The CDR3 runs 14 residues.

V and J are TRBV6-5 and TRBJ2-5; no firm D call. The CDR3 runs to 14 residues. The germline V gene has CDR1 MNHEY and CDR2 SVGAGI. With 6 bases removed from V and 2 bases from J, the gap between germline ends came to 13 bases. The CDR3 nucleotides read TGTGCCAGCAGCCCCAGCGTAATGCAAGAGACCCAGTACTTC. Its protein product is CASSPSVMQETQYF.

This rearrangement joins TRBV19 to TRBJ2-2; 8 positions agree with TRBD1. V was clipped by 3 bases and J by 7 bases; unmatched bases: 10. The CDR3 is made up of 16 amino acids. Germline V gene data show CDR1 as LNHDA and CDR2 as SQIVND (reference sequence). CDR3: CASSIRTGKLFGELFF. The CDR3 region has the DNA TGTGCCAGTAGTATTCGGACAGGGAAGCTTTTCGGGGAGCTGTTTTTT.

The rearrangement links TRBV19 to TRBJ1-1, with 8 positions matching TRBD1. The CDR3 contains 15 residues. CDR1 is LNHDA, CDR2 SQIVND, per germline (reference sequence). V lost 5 bases and J lost 5; bases outside the gene matches: 10. The CDR3 DNA sequence: TGTGCCAGTAGTCCCAGGCAGGGGGCTGGGACTGAAGCTTTCTTT. Its protein product is CASSPRQGAGTEAFF.

The rearrangement links TRBV4-1 to TRBJ2-1, with a possible D match to TRBD2 (5 bases). The length of the CDR3 is 16 residues. The V end lost 4 bases, the J end lost 7 bases, and 20 bases lay between the germline ends. In germline, CDR1 is MGHRA, CDR2 YSYEKL. The CDR3 reads CASSPFFRGEDNEQFF. The CDR3 nucleotides are TGCGCCAGCAGCCCCTTCTTTCGGGGAGAGGATAATGAGCAGTTCTTC.

The chain recombines TRBV7-6 with TRBJ2-1, with 13 bases lining up with TRBD2. Germline values: CDR1 SGHVS, CDR2 FNYEAQ. V lost 5 bases, J lost 9 bases, and 16 bases stayed unmatched. This CDR3 is 18 amino acids long. CDR3 DNA sequence: TGTGCCAGCAGCCCCACTAGCGGGGGGGACGCCGGGTCCGGTGAGCAGTTCTTC. Protein sequence: CASSPTSGGDAGSGEQFF.

This clone was observed a single time. The chain uses TRBV19 and TRBJ1-6, with TRBD1 matching over 7 bases. The CDR3 covers 15 residues. V lost 5 bases and J lost 7; bases outside the gene matches: 8. CDR1 LNHDA and CDR2 SQIVND come from the germline V gene (reference sequence). CDR3 nucleotide sequence: TGTGCCAGTAGTCAAGACAGGGCTACCAATTCACCCCTCCACTTT. The encoded protein is CASSQDRATNSPLHF.

The chain recombines TRBV4-1 with TRBJ2-5; D not certain. Trimming pared 1 base from V and 2 bases from J, leaving 17 bases between. There are 17 residues in the CDR3. Germline V lookup: CDR1 MGHRA, CDR2 YSYEKL. The CDR3 bases are TGCGCCAGCAGCCAAGTCCCCCCGATGGCGGAACAAGAGACCCAGTACTTC. It codes for CASSQVPPMAEQETQYF.

Notes on this clone: Distinct nucleotide sequences in the sample also encode this CDR3. The chain combines TRBV9 with TRBJ1-1; D call uncertain. V was trimmed by 0 bases and J by 0 bases, leaving 9 bases between them. Germline V gives CDR1 SGDLS, CDR2 YYNGEE. This CDR3 spans 15 amino acids. Here the CDR3 reads CASSVGAALNTEAFF. Here the CDR3 DNA reads TGTGCCAGCAGCGTAGGCGCCGCGCTGAACACTGAAGCTTTCTTT.

Notes on this clone: Distinct nucleotide sequences in the sample also encode this CDR3. V usage is TRBV10-3 and J usage is TRBJ2-7; no clear D. The CDR3 has 12 residues. Germline loops: CDR1 ENHRY, CDR2 SYGVKD. The germline V and J ends were trimmed by 6 bases and 1 base, with 7 bases remaining between them. CDR3 coding DNA: TGTGCCATCAGCGGAGAGTCCTACGAGCAGTACTTC. As protein: CAISGESYEQYF.

The chain couples TRBV7-9 to TRBJ2-1; the D is unclear. V lost 5 bases and J lost 4, with 12 bases in between. Germline V gene sequence: CDR1 SEHNR, CDR2 FQNEAQ (reference sequence). The CDR3 extends over 14 amino acids. The CDR3 nucleotides are TGTGCCAGCAGCAGGGCTCCGGGTTACAATGAGCAGTTCTTC. Translation: CASSRAPGYNEQFF.

This chain links TRBV2 with TRBJ1-1; unclear D gene. Germline CDR1 SNHLY, CDR2 FYNNEI. The CDR3 length is 13 residues. V was clipped by 6 bases and J by 5 bases, with 13 bases between them. In DNA form, the CDR3 reads TGTGCCAGCAGGCAGGACCCCATTACTGAAGCTTTCTTT. Translating gives CASRQDPITEAFF.

The chain recombines TRBV28 with TRBJ2-3, with a weak D call TRBD2 (6 bases). The CDR3 spans 20 residues. Trimming left V 3 bases short and J 1 base short, with 26 bases between. Germline lookup yields CDR1 MDHEN and CDR2 SYDVKM. The CDR3 loop is CASSFLAEEGTAAGTDTQYF. In nucleotides, the CDR3 is TGTGCCAGCAGTTTTTTGGCGGAGGAGGGCACGGCGGCGGGCACAGATACGCAGTATTTT.

The CDR3 nucleotides read TGTGCCAGCAGTGAAAGGGGGCCCGGGGACGAGCAGTACTTC. Its protein product is CASSERGPGDEQYF. This chain joins TRBV2 and TRBJ2-7; 7 nucleotides match TRBD1. The trim removed 2 bases at V and 5 bases at J, leaving 6 bases unmatched. The CDR3 is 14 amino acids. Germline values: CDR1 SNHLY, CDR2 FYNNEI. Full variable domain (missing parts from reference TRBV2 and TRBJ2-7): EPEVTQTPSHQVTQMGQEVILRCVPISNHLYFYWYRQILGQKVEFLVSFYNNEISEKSEIFDDQFSVERPDGSNFTLKIRSTKLEDSAMYFCASSERGPGDEQYFGPGTRLTVT.

Concerning this clone itself: This specimen includes other DNA sequences encoding the same CDR3. This chain uses TRBV27 with TRBJ2-7; D possibly uses TRBD1 or TRBD2 (5 bases each). CDR1 is MNHEY, CDR2 SMNVEV, per germline (reference sequence). This CDR3 is built from 14 residues. Trimming stripped 3 bases from V and 1 base from J, with 10 bases between. CDR3 loop: CASSLTGTSYEQYF. CDR3 DNA: TGTGCCAGCAGTTTGACCGGGACGTCCTACGAGCAGTACTTC.

The chain links TRBV29-1 to TRBJ2-7, with a weak D call TRBD2 (5 bases). V lost 5 bases to trimming and J lost 5 bases, with 25 bases between them. The CDR3 is 16 amino acids. Per the germline V gene, CDR1 is SQVTM and CDR2 is ANQGSEA. In nucleotides, the CDR3 is TGCAGCGTTTTAGGAGGCGCGGGTCTACCACTGGACGAGCAGTACTTC. This sequence encodes CSVLGGAGLPLDEQYF.

This chain joins TRBV6-6 and TRBJ2-7; unclear D gene. Germline loops: CDR1 MNHNY, CDR2 SVGAGI (reference sequence). V was clipped by 2 bases and J by 1 base, with 6 bases between them. The CDR3 contains 13 residues. The CDR3 loop reads CASSYIGSYEQYF. The CDR3 DNA follows: TGTGCCAGCAGTTACATCGGATCCTACGAGCAGTACTTC.

The chain has TRBV11-2 and TRBJ2-2, with D perhaps TRBD2 (7 bases). The germline CDR1 and CDR2 sequences are SGHAT and FQNNGV. The CDR3 is 14 amino acids. V was trimmed by 3 bases and J by 5 bases, leaving 10 bases between them. The CDR3 spells CASSLGGLTGELFF. DNA of the CDR3: TGTGCCAGCAGCTTGGGGGGGCTGACCGGGGAGCTGTTTTTT.

The chain is built from TRBV5-6 and TRBJ2-7, with D possibly TRBD1 on 6 matching bases. The length of the CDR3 is 13 residues. Germline CDR1 reads SGHDT; CDR2 reads YYEEEE. V was pared by 0 bases and J by 3 bases, with 7 bases between. The CDR3 spells CASSLGDNYEQYF. Written as DNA, the CDR3 is TGTGCCAGCAGCTTGGGGGACAACTACGAGCAGTACTTC.

This clone was counted a single time. V and J are TRBV9 and TRBJ2-7; possible D gene TRBD1, 5 bases. This CDR3 has 11 residues. Germline CDR1 reads SGDLS; CDR2 reads YYNGEE. Trimming pared 3 bases from V and 7 bases from J, leaving 8 bases between. The CDR3 bases are TGTGCCAGCAGCGATGGGGCTGAGCAGTACTTC. It encodes CASSDGAEQYF.

The chain is built from TRBV7-9 and TRBJ1-6, with 7 nucleotides matching TRBD1. This CDR3 spans 16 amino acids. J was trimmed by 18 bases and V by 4 bases; bases with no gene match: 21. Germline CDR1 SEHNR, CDR2 FQNEAQ (reference sequence). The CDR3 loop is CASSSVGTDLSPSPHF. CDR3 nucleotide sequence: TGTGCCAGCAGCTCAGTCGGGACAGACCTCTCCCCCTCACCCCACTTT.

V usage is TRBV10-3 and J usage is TRBJ1-5; no firm D call. V was cut by 0 bases and J by 6 bases, with 12 bases left in between. The CDR3 is 15 amino acids. Per the germline V gene, CDR1 is ENHRY and CDR2 is SYGVKD. CDR3 DNA sequence: TGTGCCATCAGTGAGTCGGGGTTTATGGGTCAGCCCCAGCATTTT. Translated: CAISESGFMGQPQHF.